The TCR beta chain described here comes from a study of T-cell reconstitution after alpha-beta-depleted transplantation in children. Germline V gives CDR1 MNHEY, CDR2 SVGAGI. V lost 0 bases to trimming and J lost 2 bases, with 11 bases between them. The CDR3 is 15 residues long. In this sample, this clonotype turned up a few times. Construction of the TCRbeta library involved unique molecular identifiers. From the PCR reads, TCRdb called clonotypes with MiXCR, one entry per CDR3 protein. The table has some 220,000 distinct CDR3 sequences, approximately 9.5% seen once. The genes are TRBV6-5 and TRBJ2-7; either TRBD1 or TRBD2 may supply D (6 bases each). The receptor comes from a human donor who donated a stem cell graft to a child with acute lymphoblastic leukemia. Sequencing was performed on PBMCs from the stem cell graft donor, taken from the stem cell graft. Written as DNA, the CDR3 is TGTGCCAGCAGTTACTCGATGGAGGGGGCCTACGAGCAGTACTTC. Translated, it gives CASSYSMEGAYEQYF.